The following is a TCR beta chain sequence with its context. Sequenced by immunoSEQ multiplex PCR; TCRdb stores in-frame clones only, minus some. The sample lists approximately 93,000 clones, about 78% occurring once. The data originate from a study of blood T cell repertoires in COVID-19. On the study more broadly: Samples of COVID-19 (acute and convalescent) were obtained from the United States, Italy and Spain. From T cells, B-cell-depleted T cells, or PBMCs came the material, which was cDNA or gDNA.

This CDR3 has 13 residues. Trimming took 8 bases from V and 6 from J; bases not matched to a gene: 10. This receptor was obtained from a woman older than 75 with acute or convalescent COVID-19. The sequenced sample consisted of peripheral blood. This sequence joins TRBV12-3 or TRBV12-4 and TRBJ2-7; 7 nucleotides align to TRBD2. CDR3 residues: CASGTTRSGEQYF. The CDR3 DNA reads TGTGCCAGCGGGACTACGAGGAGTGGCGAGCAGTACTTC.